The 29 T cell receptor beta chains below were found in one sample sequenced in a study of identical twins. Each CDR3 protein is one row after TCRdb ran MiXCR on the 5' RACE reads. The repertoire has about 920,000 distinct CDR3 sequences, approximately 13% of them found once; the top ten carry around 1.5%. This sample also appeared in a second study, on yellow fever vaccine responses in identical twins.

The sample comprised PBMCs. All receptors come from a woman under 30 in good health.

This clonotype was counted a few times. The CDR3 sequence is CATSDLETGTGFQFF. CDR3 bases: TGTGCCACCAGTGATTTGGAAACCGGGACAGGGTTCCAGTTCTTC. The chain is built from TRBV24-1 and TRBJ2-1, with 9 bases that match TRBD1. Trimming cost V 0 bases and J 13 bases; bases outside gene matches: 9. Looked up from germline, CDR1 is KGHDR and CDR2 is SFDVKD. The CDR3 sequence is 15 residues long.

The J gene is TRBJ2-7, the V gene TRBV5-1; TRBD2 agrees at 13 bases. Germline CDR1 and CDR2: SGHRS and YFSETQ. After removal of 4 bases from V and 3 bases from J, the junction contained 7 bases not matched to a gene. This CDR3 is 16 amino acids long. DNA for the CDR3: TGCGCCAGCAGCCCCGGGACTAGCGGGGCCCACTACGAGCAGTACTTC. It yields the protein CASSPGTSGAHYEQYF.

This clonotype came up a few times. V and J are TRBV5-5 and TRBJ2-7; weak D call: TRBD1 (5 bases). V shed 5 bases and J shed 0 bases, with 9 bases lying between them. Germline V CDR1 and CDR2: SGHKS, YYEKEE (reference sequence). The CDR3 length is 13 residues. CDR3 nucleotide sequence: TGTGCCAGCAGGGACACGATCTCCTACGAGCAGTACTTC. This gives the protein CASRDTISYEQYF.

This clonotype was seen only a few times. V gene TRBV20-1 combines with J gene TRBJ2-2; no clear D gene. Looked up from germline, CDR1 is DFQATT and CDR2 is SNEGSKA (reference sequence). Trimming left V 5 bases short and J 0 bases short, with 13 bases between. CDR3 length equals 15 residues. The CDR3 spells CSARSAGANTGELFF. The CDR3, as DNA: TGCAGTGCTCGGAGTGCTGGGGCGAACACCGGGGAGCTGTTTTTT.

This clonotype appeared many times. The gene calls are TRBV4-2 and TRBJ1-2; TRBD1 matches at 8 bases. After removal of 0 bases from V and 8 bases from J, the junction contained 8 bases not matched to a gene. The CDR3 sequence is 15 residues long. Germline assignment: CDR1 LGHNA and CDR2 YNFKEQ. The CDR3 DNA follows: TGTGCCAGCAGCCAAGATTTCGGACAGGGAGGCGGCTACACCTTC. This translates into CASSQDFGQGGGYTF.

This clonotype was counted between two and nine times. J is TRBJ1-2 and V is TRBV19; TRBD1 might be the D (5 bases). V shed 6 bases and J shed 0 bases, with 14 bases lying between them. CDR1 is LNHDA and CDR2 is SQIVND in the germline V gene (reference sequence). The CDR3 loop spans 15 amino acids. The CDR3 DNA reads TGTGCCAGTAGATCCTCGGGGCCTACTAACTATGGCTACACCTTC. It yields the protein CASRSSGPTNYGYTF.

This clonotype has only a few counts. V and J are TRBV6-2 or TRBV6-3 and TRBJ2-7; D is undetermined. Germline lookup yields CDR1 MNHEY and CDR2 SVGEGT. The V end lost 6 bases, the J end lost 6 bases, and 9 bases lay between the germline ends. CDR3 size: 11 residues. CDR3 coding DNA: TGTGCCAGCAGGGACCGTTTCGAGCAGTACTTC. Translation gives CASRDRFEQYF.

V and J are TRBV20-1 and TRBJ2-3; 9 bases agree with TRBD2. This CDR3 is 19 amino acids long. Trimming removed 1 base from V and 6 bases from J; junction bases left unmatched: 20. The germline gives CDR1 DFQATT, CDR2 SNEGSKA (reference sequence). Here the CDR3 DNA reads TGCAGTGCTAGAGCCCTCTCCGAGCGGGAGGAAGGGAGTTGGGATACGCAGTATTTT. Its translation is CSARALSEREEGSWDTQYF.

This clonotype was detected only a few times. J is TRBJ1-5 and V is TRBV4-1, with D possibly TRBD1 on 6 matching bases. Germline V CDR1 and CDR2: MGHRA, YSYEKL. V was trimmed by 1 base and J by 6 bases, leaving 10 bases between them. The CDR3 sequence is 14 residues long. The CDR3 is CASSQAVDSQPQHF. The CDR3 coding sequence is TGCGCCAGCAGCCAAGCTGTGGACAGTCAGCCCCAGCATTTT.

The J gene is TRBJ2-2, the V gene TRBV4-1; D call uncertain. The germline CDR1 and CDR2 sequences are MGHRA and YSYEKL. This CDR3 is built from 18 residues. Trimming pared 0 bases from V and 2 bases from J, leaving 16 bases between. The CDR3 is CASSQEISAGQNTGELFF. CDR3 in DNA: TGCGCCAGCAGCCAAGAAATTAGTGCAGGTCAAAACACCGGGGAGCTGTTTTTT.

This clonotype was seen a few times. The chain combines TRBV6-5 with TRBJ1-2; D might be TRBD1 (5 bases). The CDR3 consists of 17 residues. Trimming pared 6 bases from V and 5 bases from J, leaving 25 bases between. Germline assignment: CDR1 MNHEY and CDR2 SVGAGI. CDR3 amino acids: CASSSELGGGRGYGYTF. For the CDR3, the DNA is TGTGCCAGCAGCTCCGAGTTGGGGGGGGGAAGAGGATATGGCTACACCTTC.

This clonotype appeared a few times. The chain couples TRBV13 to TRBJ2-3, with D perhaps being TRBD1 or TRBD2 (6 bases each). CDR1 is PRHDT and CDR2 is FYEKMQ in the germline V gene (reference sequence). There are 15 residues in the CDR3. Trimming removed 2 bases at V and 4 bases at J, with 13 bases between. The CDR3 spells CASSLRRGAPDTQYF. The CDR3 nucleotides read TGTGCCAGCAGCTTAAGAAGGGGGGCCCCAGATACGCAGTATTTT.

This clonotype was detected a few times. This chain connects TRBV3-1 to TRBJ2-3, with 9 positions matching TRBD1. The CDR3 length is 16 residues. Trimming took 5 bases from V and 5 from J; bases not matched to a gene: 11. Germline loops: CDR1 LGHDT, CDR2 YNNKEL (reference sequence). CDR3 bases: TGTGCCAGCAGCGAACGGAACGGACAGGGGATAGATACGCAGTATTTT. As protein: CASSERNGQGIDTQYF.

The chain employs TRBV6-1 and TRBJ2-1; TRBD2 matches 14 bases. Germline CDR1 reads MNHNS; CDR2 reads SASEGT. Germline trimming cut 6 bases from V and 6 bases from J; bases unmatched to any gene: 4. CDR3 length equals 15 residues. The CDR3 region is CASRPTSGRANEQFF. In DNA, the CDR3 is TGTGCCAGCAGGCCGACTAGCGGGAGGGCCAATGAGCAGTTCTTC.

This clonotype showed up many times. The J gene is TRBJ2-1, the V gene TRBV12-3 or TRBV12-4, with 8 bases fitting TRBD2. This CDR3 contains 13 residues. Trimming at V came to 6 bases and at J to 6 bases, leaving 4 bases not matched to a gene. CDR3 loop: CASSSGTSNEQFF. Written as DNA, the CDR3 is TGTGCCAGCAGCTCCGGGACTAGCAATGAGCAGTTCTTC.

The gene calls are TRBV10-2 and TRBJ2-1; possibly TRBD1 or TRBD2 for D (5 bases each). The ends were cut back, 0 bases at V and 0 bases at J, with 12 bases in the middle. This CDR3 region has 17 residues. The germline gives CDR1 WSHSY, CDR2 SAAADI. The CDR3 nucleotides read TGCGCCAGCAGTGAGTCGGTATGGGGGAGCTCCTACAATGAGCAGTTCTTC. This gives the protein CASSESVWGSSYNEQFF.

The rearrangement links TRBV6-6 to TRBJ2-5; 7 positions agree with TRBD1. V dropped 2 bases and J dropped 6; count of bases not matched to a gene: 3. The CDR3 spans 13 residues. The germline gives CDR1 MNHNY, CDR2 SVGAGI (reference sequence). The CDR3 DNA sequence: TGTGCCAGCAGTTACACGGACAGGCAGACCCAGTACTTC. It translates to CASSYTDRQTQYF.

The chain uses TRBV5-6 and TRBJ1-4, with a tentative D call TRBD1 (6 bases). CDR3 size: 15 residues. Per germline, CDR1 SGHDT and CDR2 YYEEEE. V was trimmed by 2 bases and J by 8 bases, leaving 16 bases between them. CDR3 protein: CASSLTGTTNEKLFF. The CDR3 nucleotides read TGTGCCAGCAGCTTAACCGGGACAACCAACGAAAAACTGTTTTTT.

This clonotype was counted a few times. The rearrangement links TRBV7-8 to TRBJ2-2; either TRBD1 or TRBD2 may supply D (6 bases each). Trimming took 1 base from V and 2 from J, leaving 14 bases between them. CDR3 length: 17 amino acids. Per germline, CDR1 SGHVS and CDR2 FQNEAQ. The DNA for the CDR3 is TGTGCCAGCAGCTTAGTGTCGGGGGCCCGTAACACCGGGGAGCTGTTTTTT. This translates into CASSLVSGARNTGELFF.

This clonotype has more than one count but fewer than ten. The genes are TRBV4-1 and TRBJ1-6; possibly TRBD1 for D (5 bases). Per germline, CDR1 MGHRA and CDR2 YSYEKL. With 0 bases removed from V and 6 bases from J, the gap between germline ends came to 6 bases. This CDR3 is built from 14 residues. CDR3 in DNA: TGCGCCAGCAGCCAAGAGGGGGGTAATTCACCCCTCCACTTT. This gives the protein CASSQEGGNSPLHF.

This clonotype was counted ten times or more. The rearrangement uses TRBV7-8 and TRBJ1-1; D unclear. Germline V gene sequence: CDR1 SGHVS, CDR2 FQNEAQ. Trimming removed 5 bases from V and 4 bases from J, with 17 bases in between. CDR3 length equals 15 residues. The CDR3 loop is CASSLSVPLATEAFF. The DNA for the CDR3 is TGTGCCAGCAGCCTTAGTGTCCCTCTGGCCACTGAAGCTTTCTTT.

This clonotype was seen many times. This chain uses TRBV7-3 with TRBJ2-7; 7 bases match TRBD1. The length of the CDR3 is 13 residues. V shed 8 bases, J shed 0 bases, and the junction held 4 bases outside the gene matches. The germline gives CDR1 SGHTA, CDR2 FQGTGA. In nucleotides, the CDR3 is TGTGCCAGCTCGACAGGGAACTCCTACGAGCAGTACTTC. This sequence encodes CASSTGNSYEQYF.

Here the CDR3 DNA reads TGCAGTGCTAGAGATGGGTTCGCGGGACTTACAGATACGCAGTATTTT. It yields the protein CSARDGFAGLTDTQYF. This chain connects TRBV20-1 to TRBJ2-3, with D tentatively TRBD2 (6 bases). The CDR3 consists of 16 residues. Germline lookup yields CDR1 DFQATT and CDR2 SNEGSKA (reference sequence). Trimming stripped 0 bases from V and 3 bases from J, with 16 bases between.

The chain links TRBV3-1 to TRBJ2-5; D is undetermined. The CDR3 has 14 amino acids. The V gene's germline CDR1 is LGHDT and CDR2 YNNKEL (reference sequence). V lost 1 base, J lost 7 bases, and 13 bases lay in between. This chain's CDR3 is CASSQVRPSRTQYF. As DNA, the CDR3 is TGTGCCAGCAGCCAAGTGAGACCATCGAGGACCCAGTACTTC.

This clonotype was counted a few times. This sequence joins TRBV12-3 or TRBV12-4 and TRBJ2-2, with no clear D. V lost 5 bases and J lost 3, with 10 bases in between. The CDR3 runs 14 residues. The CDR3 sequence is CASSASSYTGELFF. In DNA form, the CDR3 reads TGTGCCAGCAGTGCCTCCAGTTACACCGGGGAGCTGTTTTTT.

This clonotype showed up just a few times. The rearrangement uses TRBV24-1 and TRBJ2-5; D gene unclear. Trimming cost V 5 bases and J 4 bases, with 13 bases left between them. Germline CDR1 and CDR2: KGHDR and SFDVKD. The length of the CDR3 is 14 residues. For the CDR3, the DNA is TGTGCCACCAGTGCCGATAATTGGGGAGAGACCCAGTACTTC. This gives the protein CATSADNWGETQYF.

The gene calls are TRBV12-3 or TRBV12-4 and TRBJ2-1; 11 bases agree with TRBD2. V gave up 2 bases and J gave up 7 bases; unmatched junction bases: 1. This CDR3 contains 14 residues. The CDR3 here is CASSLRLAGNEQFF. CDR3 DNA: TGTGCCAGCAGTTTAAGACTAGCGGGGAATGAGCAGTTCTTC.

This clonotype appeared a few times. V is TRBV6-4 and J is TRBJ2-1; TRBD2 aligns across 13 bases. There are 15 residues in the CDR3. Unmatched junction bases numbered 6, after V lost 6 bases and J lost 7 bases. CDR1 and CDR2 (germline): MRHNA, SNTAGT. The CDR3 DNA is TGTGCCAGCAGCACCGGACTAGCGGGAGCGAATGAGCAGTTCTTC. This sequence encodes CASSTGLAGANEQFF.

This clonotype was found a few times. The chain couples TRBV4-1 to TRBJ2-5; D not certain. The V gene lost 0 bases and the J gene lost 5 bases, with 10 bases spanning the gap. Germline V CDR1 and CDR2: MGHRA, YSYEKL. This CDR3 is 14 amino acids long. The CDR3 coding sequence is TGCGCCAGCAGCCAAGATGGCTCCGGGGAGACCCAGTACTTC. Residues: CASSQDGSGETQYF.